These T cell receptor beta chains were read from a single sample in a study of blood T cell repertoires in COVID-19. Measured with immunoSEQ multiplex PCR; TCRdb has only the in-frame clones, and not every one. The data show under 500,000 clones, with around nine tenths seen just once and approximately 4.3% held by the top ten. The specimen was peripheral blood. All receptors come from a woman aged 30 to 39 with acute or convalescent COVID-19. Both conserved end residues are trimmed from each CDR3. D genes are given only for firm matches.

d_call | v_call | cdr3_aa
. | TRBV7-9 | ASSLEPRTIY
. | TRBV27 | ASRGGAYGYT
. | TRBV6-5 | ASRGHYYGYT
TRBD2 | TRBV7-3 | ASSPRTSGGETQY
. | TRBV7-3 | ASSLVHKNTGELF
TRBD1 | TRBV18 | ASSLDRVETQY
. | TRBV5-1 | ASNTGRGYEQY
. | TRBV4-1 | ASSQEEAVSPLH
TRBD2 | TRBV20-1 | SASRTSGLREQY
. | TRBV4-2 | ASSQDSGRANTEAF
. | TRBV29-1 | SVENGRGRTQY
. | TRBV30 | AWSVRGDYNEQF
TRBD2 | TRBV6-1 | ASSAQTLRTRGSTDTQY
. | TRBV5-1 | ASSPGGGTDTQY
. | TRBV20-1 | SARRGTQAF
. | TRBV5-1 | ASSLWGGPNTEAF
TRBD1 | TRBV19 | ASSTQRDSTYEQY
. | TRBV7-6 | ASSFLMGGEQY
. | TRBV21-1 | ASSRTGNFGSPLH
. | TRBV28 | ASTPGWGNQPQH
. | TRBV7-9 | ASSLSMETQY
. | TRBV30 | AWRGEAETQY
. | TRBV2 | ASSGGVAEQF
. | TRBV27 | ASSLKGGNTGELF
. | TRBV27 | ASSLLRGSTQETQY
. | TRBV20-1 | SAHEKTQY
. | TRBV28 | ASIRRGQQETQY
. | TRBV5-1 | ASSSDRFSYEQY
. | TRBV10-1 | ASSERGNEQF
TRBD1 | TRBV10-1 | APPSHRGHTDTQY
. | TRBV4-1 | ASSQGEGDWNYGYT
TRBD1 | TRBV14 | ASSPWTGRTGELF